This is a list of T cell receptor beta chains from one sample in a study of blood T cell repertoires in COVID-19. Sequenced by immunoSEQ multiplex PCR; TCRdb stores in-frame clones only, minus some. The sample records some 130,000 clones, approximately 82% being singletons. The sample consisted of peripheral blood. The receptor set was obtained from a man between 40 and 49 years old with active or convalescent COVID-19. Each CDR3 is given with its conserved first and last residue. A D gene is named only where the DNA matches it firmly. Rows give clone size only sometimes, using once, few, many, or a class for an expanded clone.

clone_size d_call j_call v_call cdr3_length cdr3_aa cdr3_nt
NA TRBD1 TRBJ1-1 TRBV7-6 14 CASSLGSGGTEAFF TGTGCCAGCAGCTTAGGGTCAGGGGGCACTGAAGCTTTCTTT
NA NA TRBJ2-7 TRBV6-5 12 CASRTETYEQYF TGTGCCAGCAGGACAGAAACCTACGAGCAGTACTTC
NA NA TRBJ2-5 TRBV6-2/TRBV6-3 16 CASSYRGARTEETQYF TGTGCCAGCAGTTACCGGGGGGCACGAACCGAAGAGACCCAGTACTTC
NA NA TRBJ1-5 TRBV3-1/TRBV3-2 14 CASSPWGAGQPQHF TGTGCCAGCAGCCCGTGGGGCGCTGGACAGCCCCAGCATTTT
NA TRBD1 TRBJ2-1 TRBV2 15 CASSKRAGGWNEQFF TGTGCCAGCAGCAAAAGGGCAGGGGGTTGGAATGAGCAGTTCTTC
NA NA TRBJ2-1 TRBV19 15 CASSVLAGSNNEQFF TGTGCCAGTAGTGTACTCGCGGGGAGTAACAATGAGCAGTTCTTC
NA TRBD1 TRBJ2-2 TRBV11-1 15 CASSLGTGNTGELFF TGTGCCAGCAGCTTAGGGACAGGGAACACCGGGGAGCTGTTTTTT
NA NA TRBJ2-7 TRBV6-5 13 CASGRGISYEQYF TGTGCCAGCGGGAGAGGGATCTCCTACGAGCAGTACTTC
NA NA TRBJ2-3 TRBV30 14 CAWSAGDATDTQYF TGTGCCTGGAGTGCGGGGGACGCCACAGATACGCAGTATTTT
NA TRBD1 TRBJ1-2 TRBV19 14 CASSLLDRAHGYTF TGTGCCAGTAGTCTCCTGGACAGGGCCCATGGCTACACCTTC
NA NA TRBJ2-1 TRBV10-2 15 CASSDPASSYNEQFF TGCGCCAGCAGTGACCCAGCTAGCTCCTACAATGAGCAGTTCTTC
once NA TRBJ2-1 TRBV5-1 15 CASSLEGAAYNEQFF TGCGCCAGCAGCTTGGAGGGAGCTGCCTACAATGAGCAGTTCTTC
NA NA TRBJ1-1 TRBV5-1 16 CASSRTGTGLNTEAFF TGCGCCAGCAGCCGTACAGGGACGGGCCTAAACACTGAAGCTTTCTTT
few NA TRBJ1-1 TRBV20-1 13 CSSSVTGNTEAFF TGCAGTTCCAGTGTGACGGGGAACACTGAAGCTTTCTTT
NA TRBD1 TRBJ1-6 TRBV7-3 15 CASSEQGASNSPLHF TGTGCCAGCAGCGAACAGGGGGCGAGTAATTCACCCCTCCACTTT
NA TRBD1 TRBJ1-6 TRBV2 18 CASSEGGQTSPYNSPLHF TGTGCCAGCAGTGAAGGGGGACAGACCAGCCCTTATAATTCACCCCTCCACTTT
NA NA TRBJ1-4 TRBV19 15 CASSAKDRNNEKLFF TGTGCCAGTAGCGCCAAAGACAGAAACAATGAAAAACTGTTTTTT
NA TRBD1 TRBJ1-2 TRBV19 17 CASSTTAGGRSNYGYTF TGTGCCAGTAGTACCACAGCAGGGGGCCGCTCTAACTATGGCTACACCTTC
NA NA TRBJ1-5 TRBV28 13 CASSLVDSQPQHF TGTGCCAGCAGTTTAGTTGACAGTCAGCCCCAGCATTTT
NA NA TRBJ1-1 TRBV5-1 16 CASSKDGVLMNTEAFF TGCGCCAGCAGCAAGGACGGGGTCCTTATGAACACTGAAGCTTTCTTT
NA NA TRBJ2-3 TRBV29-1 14 CSAGVRASTDTQYF TGCAGCGCCGGGGTACGTGCTAGCACAGATACGCAGTATTTT
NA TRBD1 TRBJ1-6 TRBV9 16 CASSVRQGLDNSPLHF TGTGCCAGCAGCGTCAGACAGGGGTTGGATAATTCACCCCTCCACTTT
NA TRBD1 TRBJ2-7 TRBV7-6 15 CASSSGRQGSYEQYF TGTGCCAGCAGCTCAGGGAGACAGGGGTCTTACGAGCAGTACTTC
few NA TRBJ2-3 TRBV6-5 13 CASRSTNADTQYF TGTGCCAGCAGGTCCACTAACGCAGATACGCAGTATTTT